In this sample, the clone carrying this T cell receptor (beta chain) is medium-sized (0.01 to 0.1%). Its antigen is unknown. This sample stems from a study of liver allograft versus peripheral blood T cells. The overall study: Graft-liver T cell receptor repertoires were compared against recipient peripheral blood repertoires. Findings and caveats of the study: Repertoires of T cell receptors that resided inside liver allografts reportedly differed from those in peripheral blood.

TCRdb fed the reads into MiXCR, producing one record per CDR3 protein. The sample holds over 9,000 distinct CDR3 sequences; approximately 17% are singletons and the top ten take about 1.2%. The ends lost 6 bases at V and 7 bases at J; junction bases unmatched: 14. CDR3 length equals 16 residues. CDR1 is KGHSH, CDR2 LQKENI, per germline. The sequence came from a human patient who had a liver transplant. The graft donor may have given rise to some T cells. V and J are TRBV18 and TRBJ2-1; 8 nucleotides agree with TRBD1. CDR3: CASSLSTDRAVNEQFF. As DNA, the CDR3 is TGTGCCAGCTCCCTGTCGACGGACAGGGCTGTTAATGAGCAGTTCTTC.